These 18 T cell receptor beta chains originate from one sample sequenced in a study of CD8 T cells in ankylosing spondylitis. TCRdb re-derived calls from the 5' RACE reads in MiXCR, one entry per CDR3 protein. The table lists a few hundred thousand distinct CDR3 sequences, about 10% of them singletons. Sequencing was performed on blood, either unsorted or a sorted T cell fraction (not recorded which). These receptors were taken from a male donor with ankylosing spondylitis or in good health (not recorded which).

This clonotype has a count of ten or more. CDR3 loop: CASSSGQGGSGELFF. As DNA, the CDR3 is TGCGCCAGCAGCTCCGGACAGGGGGGTTCCGGGGAGCTGTTTTTT. J is TRBJ2-2 and V is TRBV5-1; the match to TRBD1 covers 10 bases. The CDR3 consists of 15 residues. Germline assignment: CDR1 SGHRS and CDR2 YFSETQ. V shed 3 bases, J shed 6 bases, and the junction held 5 bases outside the gene matches. The variable domain in full, with the rest retrieved from reference TRBV5-1 and TRBJ2-2, is KAGVTQTPRYLIKTRGQQVTLSCSPISGHRSVSWYQQTPGQGLQFLFEYFSETQRNKGNFPGRFSGRQFSNSRSEMNVSTLELGDSALYLCASSSGQGGSGELFFGEGSRLTVL.

V usage is TRBV5-1 and J usage is TRBJ2-5; 9 bases agree with TRBD1. Losses at the gene ends were 3 bases for V and 0 bases for J; bases not matched to a gene: 6. Germline CDR1 and CDR2: SGHRS and YFSETQ. The CDR3 runs 16 residues. DNA for the CDR3: TGCGCCAGCAGCTCTGGACAGGGGCCGTACCAAGAGACCCAGTACTTC. This encodes CASSSGQGPYQETQYF.

This clonotype appeared a few times. This rearrangement joins TRBV7-3 to TRBJ1-1; TRBD1 matches 8 bases. V lost 5 bases, J lost 4 bases, and 3 bases stayed unmatched. The CDR3 has 13 amino acids. Germline CDR1 SGHTA, CDR2 FQGTGA. This chain's CDR3 is CASSRRGPTEAFF. Written as DNA, the CDR3 is TGTGCCAGCAGCCGCAGGGGGCCCACTGAAGCTTTCTTT.

This sequence joins TRBV11-2 and TRBJ2-1; a possible D gene is TRBD2 (5 bases). CDR1 SGHAT and CDR2 FQNNGV come from the germline V gene. Deletions cut 1 base from V and 7 bases from J, with 11 bases between. This CDR3 has 14 residues. The CDR3, as DNA: TGTGCCAGCAGCTTAGTTTCTGGGAGTAATGAGCAGTTCTTC. The encoded protein is CASSLVSGSNEQFF.

This clonotype occurred many times. The rearrangement links TRBV5-1 to TRBJ2-1, with D unresolved. The CDR3 consists of 11 residues. The germline gives CDR1 SGHRS, CDR2 YFSETQ. V lost 2 bases, J lost 7 bases, and 4 bases lay in between. The CDR3 loop is CASSLRNEQFF. The DNA of the CDR3 is TGCGCCAGCAGCTTACGGAATGAGCAGTTCTTC.

The V gene is TRBV4-2, the J gene TRBJ2-7; TRBD2 matches 9 bases. Germline V gene lookup returns CDR1 LGHNA and CDR2 YNFKEQ. The CDR3 consists of 17 residues. V was clipped by 0 bases and J by 1 base; unmatched bases: 7. DNA for the CDR3: TGTGCCAGCAGCCAAGATGGAGGCGGGGGGGCTTCCTACGAGCAGTACTTC. Translation gives CASSQDGGGGASYEQYF.

This clonotype has more than one count but fewer than ten. The CDR3 sequence is CASSLTPQGDTEAFF. The DNA of the CDR3 is TGCGCCAGCAGCTTGACGCCTCAGGGCGACACTGAAGCTTTCTTT. This chain connects TRBV5-1 to TRBJ1-1, with TRBD1 as a possible D gene (5 bases). The CDR3 is 15 amino acids. The germline V and J ends were trimmed by 1 base and 3 bases, with 13 bases remaining between them. Germline CDR1 reads SGHRS; CDR2 reads YFSETQ. The complete variable domain, with remaining parts taken from reference TRBV5-1 and TRBJ1-1, reads KAGVTQTPRYLIKTRGQQVTLSCSPISGHRSVSWYQQTPGQGLQFLFEYFSETQRNKGNFPGRFSGRQFSNSRSEMNVSTLELGDSALYLCASSLTPQGDTEAFFGQGTRLTVV.

This clonotype was seen only a few times. V usage is TRBV7-2 and J usage is TRBJ2-2; D gene ambiguous. CDR3 size: 14 residues. The germline V gene encodes CDR1 SGHTA and CDR2 FQGNSA. Trimming removed 1 base at V and 3 bases at J, with 6 bases between. CDR3 sequence: CASSLVSYTGELFF. CDR3 nucleotide sequence: TGTGCCAGCAGCTTAGTATCTTACACCGGGGAGCTGTTTTTT.

This clonotype was picked up many times. The chain combines TRBV4-1 with TRBJ2-7, with TRBD1 matching 8 bases. Germline V lookup: CDR1 MGHRA, CDR2 YSYEKL. V lost 4 bases, J lost 3 bases, and 5 bases stayed unmatched. The CDR3 totals 14 residues. The CDR3 DNA reads as TGCGCCAGCAGCCCCGGGACAGGCTACTACGAGCAGTACTTC. Translation gives CASSPGTGYYEQYF.

The table lists this clonotype with many counts. V gene TRBV5-1 combines with J gene TRBJ2-7; D gene ambiguous. Germline V gene data show CDR1 as SGHRS and CDR2 as YFSETQ. The CDR3 contains 14 residues. V was clipped by 1 base and J by 1 base, with 9 bases between them. CDR3 sequence reads: CASSLNRMSYEQYF. Written as DNA, the CDR3 is TGCGCCAGCAGCTTGAATCGGATGTCCTACGAGCAGTACTTC. The full variable domain, with the rest looked up from reference TRBV5-1 and TRBJ2-7, is KAGVTQTPRYLIKTRGQQVTLSCSPISGHRSVSWYQQTPGQGLQFLFEYFSETQRNKGNFPGRFSGRQFSNSRSEMNVSTLELGDSALYLCASSLNRMSYEQYFGPGTRLTVT.

This clonotype was picked up a small number of times. The genes are TRBV15 and TRBJ2-5; D assignment may be TRBD1 or TRBD2 (5 bases each). CDR1 and CDR2 (germline): LNHNV, YYDKDF (reference sequence). Trimming removed 2 bases at V and 1 base at J, with 17 bases between. The CDR3 totals 17 residues. The CDR3 region has the DNA TGTGCCACCAGCAGACCAGCCGGGACGGCTGGCCAAGAGACCCAGTACTTC. Protein product: CATSRPAGTAGQETQYF.

This clonotype appeared a few times. This sequence joins TRBV5-4 and TRBJ2-1; no clear D gene. CDR1 and CDR2 from the germline V gene are SGHNT and YYREEE (reference sequence). The CDR3 runs 14 residues. V lost 0 bases and J 5 bases, leaving 9 bases between the germline ends. CDR3 in amino acids: CASSLVGINNEQFF. In nucleotides, the CDR3 is TGTGCCAGCAGCTTGGTAGGGATTAACAATGAGCAGTTCTTC. Looking up the rest from reference TRBV5-4 and TRBJ2-1 gives the full variable domain: ETGVTQSPTHLIKTRGQQVTLRCSSQSGHNTVSWYQQALGQGPQFIFQYYREEENGRGNFPPRFSGLQFPNYSSELNVNALELDDSALYLCASSLVGINNEQFFGPGTRLTVL.

This clonotype has at least ten counts. The CDR3 region is CSASSLGGAETQYF. CDR3 nucleotide sequence: TGCAGTGCTAGTTCTCTTGGTGGCGCGGAGACCCAGTACTTC. The chain links TRBV20-1 to TRBJ2-5; D unresolved. V gave up 3 bases and J gave up 5 bases, with 16 bases separating them. Germline V CDR1 and CDR2: DFQATT, SNEGSKA (reference sequence). This CDR3 is 14 amino acids long.

In this sample, this clonotype turned up a few times. V usage is TRBV15 and J usage is TRBJ2-5; 12 nucleotides match TRBD1. Unmatched junction bases numbered 3, after V lost 5 bases and J lost 5 bases. The CDR3 spans 14 residues. Germline V gives CDR1 LNHNV, CDR2 YYDKDF (reference sequence). CDR3 loop: CATSGTGGAETQYF. CDR3 sequence (DNA): TGTGCCACCAGCGGGACAGGGGGCGCGGAGACCCAGTACTTC. Together with reference TRBV15 and TRBJ2-5, the CDR3 gives the full variable domain: DAMVIQNPRYQVTQFGKPVTLSCSQTLNHNVMYWYQQKSSQAPKLLFHYYDKDFNNEADTPDNFQSRRPNTSFCFLDIRSPGLGDTAMYLCATSGTGGAETQYFGPGTRLLVL.

This clonotype was counted between two and nine times. The CDR3 loop reads CASSPAQGGQPQHF. The DNA for the CDR3 is TGTGCCAGCAGCCCCGCGCAGGGTGGTCAGCCCCAGCATTTT. The rearrangement links TRBV3-1 to TRBJ1-5; tentative D call: TRBD1 (5 bases). Germline V CDR1 and CDR2: LGHDT, YNNKEL (reference sequence). V lost 4 bases and J 6 bases, leaving 13 bases between the germline ends. This CDR3 has 14 amino acids.

J is TRBJ1-1 and V is TRBV6-2 or TRBV6-3, with 9 bases identical to TRBD1. The germline V gene has CDR1 MNHEY and CDR2 SVGEGT. V was clipped by 10 bases and J by 7 bases; unmatched bases: 13. The CDR3 is 14 amino acids. In DNA form, the CDR3 reads TGTGCCACCGAGGACAGGGGCCCGTCGGGTGAAGCTTTCTTT. This sequence encodes CATEDRGPSGEAFF.

This clonotype was counted a few times. The CDR3 nucleotides read TGTGCCAGCAGTTTTTCGAGCCGCGGAGGCTACACCTTC. It specifies CASSFSSRGGYTF. The chain is built from TRBV12-3 or TRBV12-4 and TRBJ1-2; D remains ambiguous. V was shortened by 3 bases and J by 8 bases, with 13 bases between the two germline ends. The CDR3 length is 13 residues.

The chain uses TRBV28 and TRBJ2-1; 8 bases are shared with TRBD2. The CDR3 totals 16 residues. CDR1 is MDHEN, CDR2 SYDVKM, per germline. V was clipped by 7 bases and J by 2 bases; unmatched bases: 10. The CDR3, as DNA: TGTGCCAGCAACCTGCAGGTACTAGCGGCCTACAATGAGCAGTTCTTC. Protein product: CASNLQVLAAYNEQFF.